A selection of T cell receptor beta chains follows, all from one sample in a study of T cell changes during pregnancy in multiple sclerosis. Clones were read by immunoSEQ multiplex PCR, and TCRdb kept only the in-frame ones, dropping some. In the table there are some 77,000 clones, 90% to 95% of which are singletons. Sample: peripheral blood, taken after pregnancy. The receptor set was obtained from a female donor in good health, enrolled as a control in a pregnancy study. The CDR3 runs from the conserved cysteine through the conserved F or W. D genes are given only for firm matches. Only part of the rows carry a size: once, few, many, or a class if the clone is expanded.

V gene: TRBV4-2
clone size: .
D gene: .
J gene: TRBJ2-3
CDR3 protein: CASSQEIRDTQYF
CDR3 DNA: TGTGCCAGCAGCCAAGAAATCCGAGATACGCAGTATTTT

V gene: TRBV27
clone size: .
D gene: .
J gene: TRBJ1-2
CDR3 protein: CASSFVILGETGGYTF
CDR3 DNA: TGTGCCAGCAGTTTTGTAATTCTTGGTGAAACGGGAGGCTACACCTTC

V gene: TRBV5-6
clone size: .
D gene: .
J gene: TRBJ1-1
CDR3 protein: CASSPLPSKERGTEAFF
CDR3 DNA: TGTGCCAGCAGCCCGCTCCCGAGCAAGGAACGGGGCACTGAAGCTTTCTTT

V gene: TRBV21-1
clone size: .
D gene: .
J gene: TRBJ2-2
CDR3 protein: CASTPEMRSGAPLLTGELFF
CDR3 DNA: TGTGCCAGCACCCCAGAAATGAGGAGTGGGGCACCCTTGTTGACCGGGGAGCTGTTTTTT

V gene: TRBV4-2
clone size: .
D gene: TRBD2
J gene: TRBJ2-1
CDR3 protein: CASSQETSGEAYNEQFF
CDR3 DNA: TGTGCCAGCAGCCAAGAGACTAGCGGGGAGGCCTACAATGAGCAGTTCTTC

V gene: TRBV27
clone size: .
D gene: .
J gene: TRBJ1-4
CDR3 protein: CASQSLSGGNFGEKLFF
CDR3 DNA: TGTGCCAGCCAATCGCTCTCGGGGGGGAATTTCGGTGAAAAACTGTTTTTT

V gene: TRBV9
clone size: .
D gene: .
J gene: TRBJ1-4
CDR3 protein: CASSVGGGPNEKLFF
CDR3 DNA: TGTGCCAGCAGCGTAGGTGGAGGGCCTAATGAAAAACTGTTTTTT

V gene: TRBV6-6
clone size: .
D gene: TRBD1
J gene: TRBJ2-7
CDR3 protein: CASSYFPLQGGEQYF
CDR3 DNA: TGTGCCAGCAGTTACTTCCCCCTACAGGGGGGAGAGCAGTACTTC

V gene: TRBV4-1
clone size: .
D gene: .
J gene: TRBJ1-1
CDR3 protein: CASSQDQVLNTEAFF
CDR3 DNA: TGCGCCAGCAGCCAAGATCAGGTCCTGAACACTGAAGCTTTCTTT

V gene: TRBV5-6
clone size: .
D gene: TRBD2
J gene: TRBJ2-3
CDR3 protein: CASRRGLAGDTQYF
CDR3 DNA: TGTGCCAGCAGGCGGGGACTAGCGGGGGATACGCAGTATTTT

V gene: TRBV6-5
clone size: .
D gene: TRBD1
J gene: TRBJ2-7
CDR3 protein: CASSYSNRGGWEQYF
CDR3 DNA: TGTGCCAGCAGTTATTCAAACAGGGGCGGGTGGGAGCAGTACTTC

V gene: TRBV6-6
clone size: .
D gene: .
J gene: TRBJ2-4
CDR3 protein: CASMQRLALAKNIQYF
CDR3 DNA: TGTGCCAGCATGCAGAGGCTAGCGTTAGCCAAAAACATTCAGTACTTC

V gene: TRBV2
clone size: .
D gene: .
J gene: TRBJ2-3
CDR3 protein: CASSEQGTDTQYF
CDR3 DNA: TGTGCCAGCAGTGAACAGGGCACAGATACGCAGTATTTT

V gene: TRBV19
clone size: .
D gene: .
J gene: TRBJ1-5
CDR3 protein: CASSIEGGSKPQHF
CDR3 DNA: TGTGCCAGTAGTATAGAGGGGGGTTCAAAGCCCCAGCATTTT

V gene: TRBV9
clone size: .
D gene: TRBD2
J gene: TRBJ2-7
CDR3 protein: CASSVGVGEGLPEQYF
CDR3 DNA: TGTGCCAGCAGCGTGGGGGTGGGGGAGGGACTGCCTGAGCAGTACTTC

V gene: TRBV7-9
clone size: .
D gene: .
J gene: TRBJ2-6
CDR3 protein: CASSYRQVSAGANVLTF
CDR3 DNA: TGTGCCAGCAGCTACCGACAGGTTAGCGCTGGGGCCAACGTCCTGACTTTC

V gene: TRBV9
clone size: .
D gene: TRBD1
J gene: TRBJ2-3
CDR3 protein: CASSARIGTGITDTQYF
CDR3 DNA: TGTGCCAGCAGCGCGAGGATCGGGACAGGAATCACAGATACGCAGTATTTT

V gene: TRBV5-4
clone size: .
D gene: TRBD1
J gene: TRBJ2-5
CDR3 protein: CASSPGTGRETQYF
CDR3 DNA: TGTGCCAGCAGCCCCGGGACAGGCAGAGAGACCCAGTACTTC

V gene: TRBV20-1
clone size: .
D gene: .
J gene: TRBJ1-2
CDR3 protein: CSAPLGGGYTF
CDR3 DNA: TGCAGTGCTCCTTTGGGGGGTGGCTACACCTTC

V gene: TRBV5-1
clone size: .
D gene: .
J gene: TRBJ1-4
CDR3 protein: CASNRGDGDEKLFF
CDR3 DNA: TGCGCCAGCAATCGGGGGGACGGAGATGAAAAACTGTTTTTT

V gene: TRBV5-1
clone size: .
D gene: TRBD2
J gene: TRBJ2-1
CDR3 protein: CASSPPLGGGGGSYNEQFF
CDR3 DNA: TGCGCCAGCAGCCCCCCCCTAGGCGGGGGGGGTGGTTCCTACAATGAGCAGTTCTTC

V gene: TRBV19
clone size: .
D gene: TRBD2
J gene: TRBJ2-3
CDR3 protein: CASSMGLAGGSGTDTQYF
CDR3 DNA: TGTGCCAGTAGTATGGGACTAGCGGGGGGCTCTGGCACAGATACGCAGTATTTT

V gene: TRBV15
clone size: .
D gene: .
J gene: TRBJ2-7
CDR3 protein: CATSRSYGGRGLEQYF
CDR3 DNA: TGTGCCACCAGCAGATCGTACGGGGGGCGCGGTTTAGAGCAGTACTTC

V gene: TRBV15
clone size: .
D gene: .
J gene: TRBJ2-3
CDR3 protein: CATSRDLSTDTQYF
CDR3 DNA: TGTGCCACCAGCAGAGATTTAAGCACAGATACGCAGTATTTT

V gene: TRBV10-3
clone size: .
D gene: TRBD2
J gene: TRBJ2-7
CDR3 protein: CAIRLAGGDEQYF
CDR3 DNA: TGTGCCATCAGGTTAGCGGGAGGGGACGAGCAGTACTTC

V gene: TRBV2
clone size: .
D gene: .
J gene: TRBJ1-6
CDR3 protein: CASRGGPYNSPLHF
CDR3 DNA: TGTGCCAGCAGGGGGGGGCCCTATAATTCACCCCTCCACTTT

V gene: TRBV18
clone size: once
D gene: .
J gene: TRBJ2-5
CDR3 protein: CASSPGRRTALSETQYF
CDR3 DNA: TGTGCCAGCTCACCCGGCCGTAGGACAGCCCTATCAGAGACCCAGTACTTC

V gene: TRBV7-6
clone size: .
D gene: .
J gene: TRBJ2-7
CDR3 protein: CASSLGSNEQYF
CDR3 DNA: TGTGCCAGCAGCTTAGGTAGCAACGAGCAGTACTTC

V gene: TRBV30
clone size: .
D gene: .
J gene: TRBJ2-3
CDR3 protein: CASTEGLYTDTQYF
CDR3 DNA: TGTGCCTCTACTGAGGGCCTCTACACAGATACGCAGTATTTT

V gene: TRBV29-1
clone size: .
D gene: .
J gene: TRBJ2-7
CDR3 protein: CSVEVRDYEQYF
CDR3 DNA: TGCAGCGTTGAAGTCAGGGACTACGAGCAGTACTTC

V gene: TRBV9
clone size: .
D gene: TRBD1
J gene: TRBJ1-5
CDR3 protein: CASSVGEGQGVTEPQHF
CDR3 DNA: TGTGCCAGCAGCGTAGGGGAGGGACAGGGGGTTACGGAGCCCCAGCATTTT

V gene: TRBV5-1
clone size: .
D gene: .
J gene: TRBJ1-1
CDR3 protein: CASAENTEAFF
CDR3 DNA: TGCGCCAGCGCAGAGAACACTGAAGCTTTCTTT

V gene: TRBV6-5
clone size: .
D gene: .
J gene: TRBJ2-3
CDR3 protein: CASSYSWPGTGDTQYF
CDR3 DNA: TGTGCCAGCAGTTACTCGTGGCCGGGAACCGGGGATACGCAGTATTTT

V gene: TRBV19
clone size: .
D gene: .
J gene: TRBJ2-7
CDR3 protein: CASSIVPRHYEQYF
CDR3 DNA: TGTGCCAGTAGTATAGTTCCCAGACACTACGAGCAGTACTTC

V gene: TRBV29-1
clone size: .
D gene: TRBD1
J gene: TRBJ1-1
CDR3 protein: CSVGLTGVGLNTEAFF
CDR3 DNA: TGCAGCGTTGGCCTGACAGGGGTGGGGTTGAACACTGAAGCTTTCTTT

V gene: TRBV30
clone size: .
D gene: TRBD1
J gene: TRBJ1-2
CDR3 protein: CAWNGQGGGANYGYTF
CDR3 DNA: TGTGCCTGGAACGGACAGGGCGGGGGAGCTAACTATGGCTACACCTTC

V gene: TRBV6-5
clone size: .
D gene: TRBD2
J gene: TRBJ2-7
CDR3 protein: CASASGTYEQYF
CDR3 DNA: TGTGCTTCGGCTAGCGGGACCTACGAGCAGTACTTC

V gene: TRBV19
clone size: once
D gene: .
J gene: TRBJ1-2
CDR3 protein: CASSIDSRWRGYTF
CDR3 DNA: TGTGCCAGTAGTATAGACAGTCGCTGGAGGGGCTACACCTTC

V gene: TRBV5-6
clone size: once
D gene: TRBD2
J gene: TRBJ2-5
CDR3 protein: CASSPLAGWGTQYF
CDR3 DNA: TGTGCCAGCAGCCCCCTAGCGGGATGGGGGACCCAGTACTTC

V gene: TRBV5-1
clone size: .
D gene: TRBD1
J gene: TRBJ1-1
CDR3 protein: CASSLNWDSGNTEAFF
CDR3 DNA: TGCGCCAGCAGCTTAAACTGGGACAGTGGGAACACTGAAGCTTTCTTT